This is a list of T cell receptor beta chains from one sample in a study of blood T cell repertoires in COVID-19. Profiled with immunoSEQ multiplex PCR; TCRdb holds only in-frame clones, not every one. Seen here are over 250,000 clones, around nine tenths observed once, and the top ten hold roughly 1.1%. Input material: PBMCs or T cells enriched from blood (not recorded which). These receptors all stem from a woman in her twenties or thirties who had recovered from COVID-19. The CDR3 runs from the conserved cysteine through the conserved F or W. The D gene is left open where the match is weak. Some rows have no size entry. The others give once, few or many, or a class for an expanded clone.

TRBJ2-2,.,.,TRBV6-2/TRBV6-3,TGTGCCAGCAGTTACTTGGCGGATTGGCTTCATGAGGGAAGGACCGGGGAGCTGTTTTTT,CASSYLADWLHEGRTGELFF
TRBJ1-1,.,.,TRBV12-3/TRBV12-4,TGTGCCAGCAGTCCTGACACCTTAACTGAAGCTTTCTTT,CASSPDTLTEAFF
TRBJ2-1,TRBD2,.,TRBV4-3,TGCGCCAGCAGCCAGGCACTAGCGGGAGCCCCGGAAGAGCAGTTCTTC,CASSQALAGAPEEQFF
TRBJ1-5,.,.,TRBV19,TGTGCCAGTAGTATACAAGGGGATGGCAATCAGCCCCAGCATTTT,CASSIQGDGNQPQHF
TRBJ2-2,TRBD1,.,TRBV9,TGTGCCAGCAGCGCGAACCCGGGACAGGGTGCCGGGGAGCTGTTTTTT,CASSANPGQGAGELFF
TRBJ1-1,.,.,TRBV7-9,TGTGCCAGCAGCCCGGGACATCAGAACACTGAAGCTTTCTTT,CASSPGHQNTEAFF
TRBJ1-6,TRBD1,.,TRBV18,TGTGCCAGCTCACCGGGGACAGGGGCCCCCAATTCACCCCTCCACTTT,CASSPGTGAPNSPLHF
TRBJ1-3,.,.,TRBV5-1,TGCGCCAGCAGCCGAGACACATCTGGAAACACCATATATTTT,CASSRDTSGNTIYF
TRBJ2-6,TRBD2,.,TRBV4-1,TGCGCCAGCAGCCCCTGGAGCGGGAGGGCAGTCTCTGGGGCCAACGTCCTGACTTTC,CASSPWSGRAVSGANVLTF
TRBJ1-1,TRBD1,.,TRBV19,TGTGCCAGTAACTACCACCGCCCGGACAGGGGGGGCACTGAAGCTTTCTTT,CASNYHRPDRGGTEAFF
TRBJ2-1,TRBD2,.,TRBV30,TGTGCCTGGAGTGCCGGACTAGAATCAAGGCGCGAGCAGTTCTTC,CAWSAGLESRREQFF
TRBJ1-2,TRBD1,.,TRBV7-2,TGTGCCAGCAGCTCCGCAACAAACAGGGGGCGAGCTGGCTACACCTTC,CASSSATNRGRAGYTF
TRBJ1-2,.,.,TRBV28,TGTGCCAGCAGTTTTCCAGGCCTCTATGGCTACACCTTC,CASSFPGLYGYTF
TRBJ2-7,TRBD1,.,TRBV6-5,TGTGCCAGCTGTTTGGGACAGGGTTCCGAGCAGTACTTC,CASCLGQGSEQYF
TRBJ2-1,TRBD2,.,TRBV28,TGTGCCAGCAGTGCCTCTCGACTAGCGGGAGGGGATGAGCAGTTCTTC,CASSASRLAGGDEQFF
TRBJ2-7,TRBD2,once,TRBV19,TGTGCCAGTAGTATGCTACGCGGGAGCTCCTACGAGCAGTACTTC,CASSMLRGSSYEQYF
TRBJ2-5,TRBD2,.,TRBV28,TGTGCCAGCAGTCTAGCGGGAGGAAGAGAGACCCAGTACTTC,CASSLAGGRETQYF
TRBJ1-2,TRBD1,.,TRBV28,TGTGCCAGCAGCCAACAGGGGTTACGAGGCTACACCTTC,CASSQQGLRGYTF
TRBJ1-2,TRBD1,.,TRBV4-1,TGCGCCAGCAGCCACCGACAGGGGAAAAGTGGCTACACCTTC,CASSHRQGKSGYTF
TRBJ2-3,TRBD2,.,TRBV4-3,TGCGCCAGCAGCCAAGGTTATAGCGGGAGAGATACGCAGTATTTT,CASSQGYSGRDTQYF
TRBJ1-1,.,.,TRBV10-3,TGTGCCACCGGAGGGATTATGAACACTGAAGCTTTCTTT,CATGGIMNTEAFF
TRBJ1-2,.,.,TRBV3-1/TRBV3-2,TGTGCCAGCAGCCCGAGGACAATAGGCCGGGCTAACTATGGCTACACCTTC,CASSPRTIGRANYGYTF
TRBJ2-1,TRBD1,.,TRBV7-9,TGTGCCAGCAGCTTAAGCAACAGGGGTACGTTCTTC,CASSLSNRGTFF
TRBJ1-2,TRBD1,.,TRBV19,TGTGCCAGTAGGACGACGAACGGACAGGGAGGTGGTAATCGTAGAGTACCCGTTCAGTATGGCTACACCTTC,CASRTTNGQGGGNRRVPVQYGYTF
TRBJ2-2,TRBD1,.,TRBV4-3,TGCGCCAGCAGCCAACCGACAGGGACCGGGGAGCTGTTTTTT,CASSQPTGTGELFF
TRBJ2-1,.,.,TRBV4-2,TGTGCCAGCGGAGGAGTAGGGGGCTCCTACAATGAGCAGTTCTTC,CASGGVGGSYNEQFF
TRBJ2-3,TRBD2,.,TRBV10-2,TGCGCCAGCAGTGAGAGCGGGGTTGGCACAGATACGCAGTATTTT,CASSESGVGTDTQYF
TRBJ2-1,TRBD2,once,TRBV5-1,TGCGCCAGCAGCTTGGCTCGACTAGCGGGGCTCAATGAGCAGTTCTTC,CASSLARLAGLNEQFF
TRBJ2-7,.,.,TRBV3-1/TRBV3-2,TGTGCCAGCAGCCAAGACACAGGGTACGAGCAGTACTTC,CASSQDTGYEQYF
TRBJ2-3,TRBD2,.,TRBV27,TGTGCCAGCACCCCTCTAGCGGGAGTTACAGATACGCAGTATTTT,CASTPLAGVTDTQYF
TRBJ2-1,.,.,TRBV29-1,TGCAGCGTTGATGATCAGGGGTTCTTC,CSVDDQGFF
TRBJ2-7,.,.,TRBV5-1,TGCGCCAGCAGCTTCGACTGGTACGAGCAGTACTTC,CASSFDWYEQYF
TRBJ2-7,.,.,TRBV19,TGTGCCAGTAGTATAGGGCCGACTCGTTACTACGAGCAGTACTTC,CASSIGPTRYYEQYF
TRBJ2-1,.,.,TRBV6-2/TRBV6-3,TGTGCCAGCAGTTACCCACATCTAGAATTCCACAATGAGCAGTTCTTC,CASSYPHLEFHNEQFF
TRBJ1-3,.,.,TRBV3-1/TRBV3-2,TGTGCCAGCGGGACACTTGGAAACACCATATATTTT,CASGTLGNTIYF
TRBJ1-1,TRBD1,few,TRBV3-1/TRBV3-2,TGTGCCAGCAGCCATCCCACCGTACAGGGGACTGAAGCTTTCTTT,CASSHPTVQGTEAFF
TRBJ2-2,TRBD1,.,TRBV2,TGTGCCAGCAGGTGGCAGGGGGACACCGGGGAGCTGTTTTTT,CASRWQGDTGELFF
TRBJ2-7,.,few,TRBV27,TGTGCCAGCAGTTCCGATGCCGGGGTCGAGCAGTACTTC,CASSSDAGVEQYF
TRBJ2-3,TRBD2,.,TRBV29-1,TGCAGCTTTGAGCGGGACACAGATACGCAGTATTTT,CSFERDTDTQYF
TRBJ2-3,TRBD1,.,TRBV4-2,TGTGCCAGCAGCCAAGCAGGGGGAGTTAACACAGATACGCAGTATTTT,CASSQAGGVNTDTQYF
TRBJ2-1,TRBD2,.,TRBV7-7,TGTGCTAGCAGCCCGACAGGGACTAGCAGTAACAATGAGCAGTTCTTC,CASSPTGTSSNNEQFF
TRBJ1-2,.,.,TRBV28,TGTGCCAGCAGTTTATCCAGGACTAACTATGGCTACACCTTC,CASSLSRTNYGYTF
TRBJ1-4,.,.,TRBV19,TGTGCCAGTAATAGCAGGGAGGGGGAAAAACTGTTTTTT,CASNSREGEKLFF
TRBJ2-1,.,once,TRBV7-2,TGTGCCAGCAGCTTACGGGATCGGGGGGCGAATGAGCAGTTCTTC,CASSLRDRGANEQFF
TRBJ2-5,TRBD2,.,TRBV12-5,TGTGCTAGTGCTGCGGGGGGGATCGAGACCCAGTACTTC,CASAAGGIETQYF
TRBJ2-5,.,.,TRBV9,TGTGCCAGCAGCGTAGCTATGGGCCCTCAGTACTTC,CASSVAMGPQYF
TRBJ1-6,.,.,TRBV7-2,TGTGCCAGCAGCTTAGCGTCCGGACTGAGCTCCTATAATTCACCCCTCCACTTT,CASSLASGLSSYNSPLHF
TRBJ2-2,TRBD2,.,TRBV6-5,TGTGCCAGCAGTTACTCACCTAGCGGATACACCGGGGAGCTGTTTTTT,CASSYSPSGYTGELFF
TRBJ1-1,.,.,TRBV28,TGTGCCAGCAGTTTGAGAGACAGGCCCCCTGAAGCTTTCTTT,CASSLRDRPPEAFF
TRBJ2-7,.,few,TRBV5-5,TGTGCCAGCAGCTACTACTACACGGGAGAAGAGCAGTACTTC,CASSYYYTGEEQYF
TRBJ1-1,.,.,TRBV19,TGTGCCAGTAGTTCACAGGTAAACACTGAAGCTTTCTTT,CASSSQVNTEAFF
TRBJ2-7,TRBD1,.,TRBV30,TGTGCCTGGAGCACCGGGACAGGGGTTGGCGAGCAGTACTTC,CAWSTGTGVGEQYF
TRBJ1-1,TRBD1,.,TRBV29-1,TGCAGCGGCCGGGGCGGACAGGGACGAACTGAAGCTTTCTTT,CSGRGGQGRTEAFF
TRBJ2-7,TRBD1,once,TRBV7-6,TGTGCCAGCAGCTTAAACAGGGGGCTCGAGCAGTACTTC,CASSLNRGLEQYF
TRBJ2-5,TRBD1,.,TRBV5-6,TGTGCCAGCAGCCCCGACAGGGGGATTCAAGAGACCCAGTACTTC,CASSPDRGIQETQYF